Listed here are 27 T cell receptor beta chains from one sample, sequenced in a study of T cells in Graves' hyperthyroidism and ophthalmopathy. RNA transcripts provided the source from which TCR beta CDR3 regions were amplified. Carried out on the TCR CDR3, a first-round RT-PCR used the HTBI primer set. TCRdb analysed the multiplex PCR reads with MiXCR anew, one entry per CDR3 protein. Of hundreds of thousands of distinct CDR3 sequences in the sample, 30% to 40% were seen once. The sequenced material came from blood. The receptors originated from a woman in her thirties or forties with Graves' hyperthyroidism.

This rearrangement joins TRBV25-1 to TRBJ2-5; D gene ambiguous. The CDR3 length is 16 residues. Germline assignment: CDR1 MGHDK and CDR2 SYGVNS. V was trimmed by 5 bases and J by 3 bases, leaving 19 bases between them. The CDR3 sequence is CASSSFSNVLKETQYF. Here the CDR3 DNA reads TGTGCCAGCAGTTCTTTTTCAAATGTCCTAAAAGAGACCCAGTACTTC.

This clonotype appeared many times. This chain uses TRBV7-3 with TRBJ2-5; maybe TRBD2 (6 bases). V lost 5 bases and J lost 5, with 21 bases in between. This CDR3 is 16 amino acids long. From germline, CDR1 is SGHTA and CDR2 FQGTGA. CDR3 protein: CASSHDGTSPAETQYF. CDR3 nucleotide sequence: TGTGCCAGCAGCCACGATGGGACTTCACCCGCGGAGACCCAGTACTTC.

As to this clonotype: This may stem from a read error, because a much larger clone lies one nucleotide away. The V call is TRBV20-1, the J call TRBJ2-6; D call uncertain. The V gene lost 7 bases and the J gene lost 1 base, with 2 bases spanning the gap. This CDR3 contains 11 residues. Germline V gene sequence: CDR1 DFQATT, CDR2 SNEGSKA (reference sequence). For the CDR3, the DNA is TGCAGTGGGTCTGGGGCCAACGTCCTGACTTTC. Protein: CSGSGANVLTF.

The chain combines TRBV29-1 with TRBJ1-1; 8 bases map to TRBD1. The CDR3 runs 12 residues. V was pared by 6 bases and J by 4 bases, with 4 bases of the junction left unmatched. Germline assignment: CDR1 SQVTM and CDR2 ANQGSEA. CDR3 nucleotides: TGCAGCGTAGACAGGGGAAGCACTGAAGCTTTCTTT. It is translated as CSVDRGSTEAFF. The full variable domain, its missing parts supplied by reference TRBV29-1 and TRBJ1-1, is SAVISQKPSRDICQRGTSLTIQCQVDSQVTMMFWYRQQPGQSLTLIATANQGSEATYESGFVIDKFPISRPNLTFSTLTVSNMSPEDSSIYLCSVDRGSTEAFFGQGTRLTVV.

This clonotype was found once. The genes are TRBV2 and TRBJ1-5; a possible D gene is TRBD1 (5 bases). Trimming took off 6 bases at V and 11 bases at J, with 11 bases between the two ends. Germline V gene sequence: CDR1 SNHLY, CDR2 FYNNEI. This CDR3 has 11 amino acids. This CDR3 reads CASSLEGTQHF. In nucleotides, the CDR3 is TGTGCCAGCAGCTTAGAGGGGACCCAGCATTTT.

The chain combines TRBV10-3 with TRBJ1-2; 7 bases are shared with TRBD1. Trimming took 8 bases from V and 5 from J; bases not matched to a gene: 8. The CDR3 spans 13 residues. The germline CDR1 and CDR2 sequences are ENHRY and SYGVKD. The CDR3 coding sequence is TGTGCCATCGGGACAGCGGAATATTATGGCTACACCTTC. Protein product: CAIGTAEYYGYTF.

This clonotype was counted between two and nine times. The rearrangement uses TRBV12-3 or TRBV12-4 and TRBJ1-1; a weak D match, TRBD1 (6 bases). The CDR3 sequence is 17 residues long. V lost 7 bases and J lost 6, with 27 bases in between. CDR3 DNA sequence: TGTGCCAGCACGACGAACTGGGGGCAGGGGAAAAATCCTGAAGCTTTCTTT. As protein: CASTTNWGQGKNPEAFF.

The chain is built from TRBV9 and TRBJ2-3; TRBD2 aligns across 7 bases. Germline V gene data show CDR1 as SGDLS and CDR2 as YYNGEE. The V gene end was trimmed by 1 base and the J gene end by 3 bases; junction bases not matched to a gene: 5. CDR3 length: 15 residues. The CDR3 DNA sequence: TGTGCCAGCAGCGTAAGTGCGGGGGTGACAGATACGCAGTATTTT. As protein: CASSVSAGVTDTQYF. The full variable domain, completed using reference TRBV9 and TRBJ2-3, is DSGVTQTPKHLITATGQRVTLRCSPRSGDLSVYWYQQSLDQGLQFLIQYYNGEERAKGNILERFSAQQFPDLHSELNLSSLELGDSALYFCASSVSAGVTDTQYFGPGTRLTVL.

The J gene is TRBJ2-3, the V gene TRBV5-4, with D perhaps TRBD2 (5 bases). The germline V gene has CDR1 SGHNT and CDR2 YYREEE (reference sequence). The CDR3 is 15 residues long. The V gene lost 3 bases and the J gene lost 2 bases, with 13 bases spanning the gap. The CDR3 spells CASSSDWTHTDTQYF. As DNA, the CDR3 is TGTGCCAGCAGCTCGGACTGGACTCACACAGATACGCAGTATTTT.

This clonotype was detected many times. The V and J genes are TRBV6-5 and TRBJ2-5; D possibly corresponds to TRBD2 (5 bases). Germline V gene sequence: CDR1 MNHEY, CDR2 SVGAGI. There are 12 residues in the CDR3. V was cut by 5 bases and J by 1 base, with 5 bases left in between. The CDR3 sequence is CASSGLQETQYF. In DNA form, the CDR3 reads TGTGCCAGCAGTGGACTCCAAGAGACCCAGTACTTC.

This chain connects TRBV14 to TRBJ2-2; D ambiguous. The germline CDR1 and CDR2 sequences are SGHDN and FVKESK. The CDR3 totals 14 residues. Trimming removed 6 bases from V and 1 base from J, with 9 bases in between. CDR3 residues: CASRADGNTGELFF. The CDR3 DNA follows: TGTGCCAGCAGGGCCGACGGGAACACCGGGGAGCTGTTTTTT.

This clonotype has a count of ten or more. The chain is built from TRBV2 and TRBJ2-7; D not resolved. This CDR3 is built from 12 residues. CDR1 SNHLY and CDR2 FYNNEI come from the germline V gene. V gave up 6 bases and J gave up 4 bases, with 10 bases separating them. CDR3 sequence: CASRAQSYEQYF. DNA for the CDR3: TGTGCCAGCAGGGCGCAGTCGTACGAGCAGTACTTC.

This clonotype was seen more than once but under ten times. This chain links TRBV19 with TRBJ2-5; perhaps TRBD1 as D (5 bases). Trimming shortened V by 4 bases and J by 11 bases, and 20 bases separated the two germline ends. This CDR3 is 14 amino acids long. Germline V gene data show CDR1 as LNHDA and CDR2 as SQIVND (reference sequence). The CDR3 DNA reads as TGTGCCAGTAGTACAACGCAGAGTGGGGCATTGCAGTACTTC. Translated: CASSTTQSGALQYF.

The V call is TRBV20-1, the J call TRBJ2-7; 8 nucleotides align to TRBD2. After removal of 3 bases from V and 3 bases from J, the junction contained 7 bases not matched to a gene. The CDR3 runs to 14 residues. Germline CDR1 is DFQATT and CDR2 is SNEGSKA (reference sequence). The CDR3 DNA sequence: TGCAGTGCTAGTCGGCTAGCGGGTCACTACGAGCAGTACTTC. It is translated as CSASRLAGHYEQYF.

CDR3 DNA sequence: TGTCCCAGCAGCCAAGCGCCGGCGAATCAGCCCCAGCATTTT. Translated: CPSSQAPANQPQHF. The chain links TRBV21-1 to TRBJ1-5. TRBV21-1 is termed a pseudogene. The CDR3 has 14 amino acids.

The table lists this clonotype with a few counts. This chain uses TRBV4-1 with TRBJ2-6; D is undetermined. The CDR3 covers 15 residues. CDR1 and CDR2 from the germline V gene are MGHRA and YSYEKL. Trimming cost V 3 bases and J 0 bases, with 6 bases left between them. CDR3 amino acids: CASSHTISGANVLTF. In nucleotides, the CDR3 is TGCGCCAGCAGCCATACAATCTCTGGGGCCAACGTCCTGACTTTC.

The chain combines TRBV5-6 with TRBJ1-1, with D perhaps matching TRBD1 (5 bases). This CDR3 region has 12 residues. CDR1 is SGHDT, CDR2 YYEEEE, per germline. V was clipped by 1 base and J by 10 bases, with 11 bases between them. CDR3 bases: TGTGCCAGCAGCTTGAACCGGGGGAGAGCTTTCTTT. Protein: CASSLNRGRAFF.

The gene calls are TRBV6-5 and TRBJ2-2; D remains ambiguous. The germline V and J ends were trimmed by 2 bases and 1 base, with 2 bases remaining between them. Germline loops: CDR1 MNHEY, CDR2 SVGAGI. The CDR3 has 13 residues. The CDR3 protein is CASSYMNTGELFF. The DNA of the CDR3 is TGTGCCAGCAGTTACATGAACACCGGGGAGCTGTTTTTT.

The chain combines TRBV2 with TRBJ2-3; the match to TRBD2 covers 7 bases. The germline V gene has CDR1 SNHLY and CDR2 FYNNEI. This CDR3 region has 15 residues. V lost 5 bases, J lost 2 bases, and 7 bases stayed unmatched. The CDR3 region has the DNA TGTGCCAGCAGTCGGACTAGGCCGTCCACAGATACGCAGTATTTT. Translated: CASSRTRPSTDTQYF.

The rearrangement links TRBV7-9 to TRBJ1-1; the match to TRBD1 covers 9 bases. This CDR3 spans 14 amino acids. CDR1 is SEHNR, CDR2 FQNEAQ, per germline (reference sequence). The junction had 16 bases not matched to a gene; V was cut back by 6 bases and J by 14 bases. CDR3 in amino acids: CASRPTGGVNSGFF. The DNA for the CDR3 is TGTGCCAGCAGACCGACAGGGGGGGTGAATTCGGGATTCTTT. Complete variable domain (other parts from reference TRBV7-9 and TRBJ1-1): DTGVSQNPRHKITKRGQNVTFRCDPISEHNRLYWYRQTLGQGPEFLTYFQNEAQLEKSRLLSDRFSAERPKGSFSTLEIQRTEQGDSAMYLCASRPTGGVNSGFFGQGTRLTVV.

J is TRBJ2-5 and V is TRBV4-3; 10 nucleotides match TRBD2. J was trimmed by 4 bases and V by 0 bases; bases with no gene match: 5. This CDR3 is 16 amino acids long. Germline V gene data show CDR1 as LGHNA and CDR2 as YSLEER. CDR3 amino acids: CASSQEIAGGLETQYF. DNA of the CDR3: TGCGCCAGCAGCCAAGAAATAGCGGGGGGATTAGAGACCCAGTACTTC.

This clonotype was seen a few times. The V call is TRBV7-9, the J call TRBJ2-2; no definite D call. The germline V gene encodes CDR1 SEHNR and CDR2 FQNEAQ (reference sequence). V lost 2 bases, J lost 7 bases, and 5 bases lay in between. The CDR3 covers 12 residues. CDR3 DNA: TGTGCCAGCAGCTTACTGAACGGGGAGCTGTTTTTT. Amino acid sequence: CASSLLNGELFF.

The chain recombines TRBV20-1 with TRBJ1-3, with unresolved D. The germline V gene has CDR1 DFQATT and CDR2 SNEGSKA (reference sequence). This CDR3 has 15 amino acids. The V end was cut by 3 bases, the J end by 1 base, with 13 bases between. The CDR3 region is CSASPVLGSGNTIYF. CDR3 bases: TGCAGTGCTAGTCCCGTACTGGGTTCTGGAAACACCATATATTTT.

Only a few counts were recorded for this clonotype. The chain recombines TRBV6-5 with TRBJ1-1; D is unclear. The V gene's germline CDR1 is MNHEY and CDR2 SVGAGI. The V and J ends lost 0 bases and 4 bases respectively, with 9 bases between them. The CDR3 spans 14 residues. CDR3 nucleotides: TGTGCCAGCAGTTACTCAGTAGGCGGCACTGAAGCTTTCTTT. Translation: CASSYSVGGTEAFF.

The chain has TRBV7-9 and TRBJ2-7, with 7 positions matching TRBD1. The CDR3 has 15 amino acids. CDR1 and CDR2 from the germline V gene are SEHNR and FQNEAQ (reference sequence). With 6 bases clipped from V and 5 bases from J, the junction kept 13 bases outside the gene matches. The CDR3 protein is CASSRRDSRVDEQYF. Written as DNA, the CDR3 is TGTGCCAGCAGTCGACGGGACAGTCGTGTCGACGAGCAGTACTTC.

This clonotype has a count of ten or more. The chain employs TRBV20-1 and TRBJ1-5; D gene unclear. The CDR3 contains 14 residues. The V end lost 3 bases, the J end lost 5 bases, and 14 bases lay between the germline ends. Germline values: CDR1 DFQATT, CDR2 SNEGSKA (reference sequence). The CDR3 sequence: CSASADYVDQPQHF. The CDR3 DNA is TGCAGTGCTAGTGCAGACTATGTGGATCAGCCCCAGCATTTT.

This clonotype was observed a handful of times. J is TRBJ1-1 and V is TRBV7-2, with D uncertain. The germline V gene encodes CDR1 SGHTA and CDR2 FQGNSA. This CDR3 spans 14 amino acids. Trimming left V 3 bases short and J 1 base short, with 9 bases between. This CDR3 reads CASSFSQPNTEAFF. CDR3 bases: TGTGCCAGCAGCTTCTCACAGCCGAACACTGAAGCTTTCTTT.